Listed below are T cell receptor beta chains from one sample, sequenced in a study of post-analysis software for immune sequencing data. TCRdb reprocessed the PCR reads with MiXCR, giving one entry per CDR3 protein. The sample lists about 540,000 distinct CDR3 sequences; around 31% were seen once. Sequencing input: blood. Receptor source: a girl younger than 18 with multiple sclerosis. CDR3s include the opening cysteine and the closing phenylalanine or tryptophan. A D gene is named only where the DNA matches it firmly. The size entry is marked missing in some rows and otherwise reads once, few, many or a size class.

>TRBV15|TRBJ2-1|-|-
TGTGCCACCAGCAGAGATGCCGGCGAGCAGTTCTTC
CATSRDAGEQFF
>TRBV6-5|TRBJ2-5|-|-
TGTGCCAGCAGTAGGGGGAGCAGGGGATTTGGTGAGACCCAGTACTTC
CASSRGSRGFGETQYF
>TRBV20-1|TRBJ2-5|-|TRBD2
TGCAGTGCTAGAGATCCGAGACTAGCGGGGGAGAACCAAGAGACCCAGTACTTC
CSARDPRLAGENQETQYF
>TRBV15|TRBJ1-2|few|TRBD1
TGTGCCACCAGCAGAGGCCGCGGGGGACAGGGCTCGGCTAACTATGGCTACACCTTC
CATSRGRGGQGSANYGYTF
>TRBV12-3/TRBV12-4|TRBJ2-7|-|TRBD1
TGTGCCAGCAACCGGGACAGGTTCTACGAGCAGTACTTC
CASNRDRFYEQYF
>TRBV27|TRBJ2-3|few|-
TGTGCCAGCAGTTTATGGACAGGAGGGCCAGATACGCAGTATTTT
CASSLWTGGPDTQYF
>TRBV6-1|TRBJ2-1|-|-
TGTGCCAGCAGAGAAACTAATGAGCAGTTCTTC
CASRETNEQFF
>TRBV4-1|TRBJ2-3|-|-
TGCGCCAGCAGCCAAGATCGGCTAGAAGTCGGCACAGATACGCAGTATTTT
CASSQDRLEVGTDTQYF
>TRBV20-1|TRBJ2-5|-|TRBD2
TGCAGTGCCCCAGGGGACGGACTAGCGGGGCCCGCCGGGGAGACCCAGTACTTC
CSAPGDGLAGPAGETQYF
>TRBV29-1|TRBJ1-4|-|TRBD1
TGCAGCGTGGCCGGGACAGGGCCTAATGAAAAACTGTTTTTT
CSVAGTGPNEKLFF
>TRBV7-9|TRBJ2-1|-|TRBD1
TGTGCCAGCAGCACCGGGACAGGGGGCATCAATGAGCAGTTCTTC
CASSTGTGGINEQFF
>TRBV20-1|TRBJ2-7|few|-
TGCAGTGCTGCGGGACAATCCGCCTCCTACGAGCAGTACTTC
CSAAGQSASYEQYF
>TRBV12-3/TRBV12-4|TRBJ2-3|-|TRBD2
TGTGCCAGCAGTTTATCGACTAGCAGCGCAGATATGCAGTATTTT
CASSLSTSSADMQYF